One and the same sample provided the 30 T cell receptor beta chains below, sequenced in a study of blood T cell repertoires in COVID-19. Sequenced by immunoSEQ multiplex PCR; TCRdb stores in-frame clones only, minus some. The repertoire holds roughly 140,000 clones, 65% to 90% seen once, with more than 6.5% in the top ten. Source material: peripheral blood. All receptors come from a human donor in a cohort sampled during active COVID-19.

CDR3 DNA sequence: TGTGCCAGCACCCCAGAATGGACCGGGACCTACGAGCAGTACTTC. The encoded protein is CASTPEWTGTYEQYF. The chain recombines TRBV27 with TRBJ2-7; a possible D gene is TRBD2 (5 bases). V was pared by 7 bases and J by 2 bases, with 18 bases between. The CDR3 covers 15 residues. CDR1 is MNHEY and CDR2 is SMNVEV in the germline V gene (reference sequence).

The CDR3: CASSPIAGASTDTQYF. CDR3 coding DNA: TGTGCCAGCAGCCCAATAGCGGGTGCTAGCACAGATACGCAGTATTTT. This chain links TRBV7-2 with TRBJ2-3, with 7 bases that match TRBD2. After removal of 5 bases from V and 0 bases from J, the junction contained 8 bases not matched to a gene. The CDR3 is 16 residues long. Germline V gene data show CDR1 as SGHTA and CDR2 as FQGNSA.

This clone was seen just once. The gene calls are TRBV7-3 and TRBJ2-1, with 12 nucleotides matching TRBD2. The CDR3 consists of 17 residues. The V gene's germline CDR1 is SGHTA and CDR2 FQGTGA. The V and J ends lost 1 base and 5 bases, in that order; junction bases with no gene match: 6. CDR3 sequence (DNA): TGTGCCAGCAGCTTAAAATCCTGGACTAGCGGGGACAATGAGCAGTTCTTC. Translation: CASSLKSWTSGDNEQFF.

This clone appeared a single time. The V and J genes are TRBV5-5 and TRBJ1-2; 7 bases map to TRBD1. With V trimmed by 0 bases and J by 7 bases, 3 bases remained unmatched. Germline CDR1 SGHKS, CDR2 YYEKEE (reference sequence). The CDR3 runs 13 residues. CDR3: CASSLEGASGYTF. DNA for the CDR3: TGTGCCAGCAGCTTGGAGGGGGCAAGTGGCTACACCTTC. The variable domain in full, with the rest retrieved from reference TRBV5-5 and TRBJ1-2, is DAGVTQSPTHLIKTRGQQVTLRCSPISGHKSVSWYQQVLGQGPQFIFQYYEKEERGRGNFPDRFSARQFPNYSSELNVNALLLGDSALYLCASSLEGASGYTFGSGTRLTVV.

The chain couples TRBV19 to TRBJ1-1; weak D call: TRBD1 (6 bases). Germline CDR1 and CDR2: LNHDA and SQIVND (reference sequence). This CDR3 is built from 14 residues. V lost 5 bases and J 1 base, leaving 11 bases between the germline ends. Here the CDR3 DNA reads TGTGCCAGTAGTTGGGAACAGGGGAACACTGAAGCTTTCTTT. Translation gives CASSWEQGNTEAFF. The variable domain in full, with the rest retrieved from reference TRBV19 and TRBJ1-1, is DGGITQSPKYLFRKEGQNVTLSCEQNLNHDAMYWYRQDPGQGLRLIYYSQIVNDFQKGDIAEGYSVSREKKESFPLTVTSAQKNPTAFYLCASSWEQGNTEAFFGQGTRLTVV.

CDR3 region: CATRQGAYEQYF. CDR3 in DNA: TGTGCCACACGACAGGGGGCCTACGAGCAGTACTTC. The V gene is TRBV6-6, the J gene TRBJ2-7, with TRBD1 identical over 9 bases. J lost 2 bases, V lost 10 bases, and 3 bases had no gene match. This CDR3 comprises 12 residues. The germline V gene encodes CDR1 MNHNY and CDR2 SVGAGI (reference sequence).

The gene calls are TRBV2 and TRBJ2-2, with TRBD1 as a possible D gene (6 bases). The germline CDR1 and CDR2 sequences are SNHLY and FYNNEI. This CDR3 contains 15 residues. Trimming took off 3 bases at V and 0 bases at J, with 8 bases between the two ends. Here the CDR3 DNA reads TGTGCCAGCAGTGAGGACAGAACGAACACCGGGGAGCTGTTTTTT. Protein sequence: CASSEDRTNTGELFF.

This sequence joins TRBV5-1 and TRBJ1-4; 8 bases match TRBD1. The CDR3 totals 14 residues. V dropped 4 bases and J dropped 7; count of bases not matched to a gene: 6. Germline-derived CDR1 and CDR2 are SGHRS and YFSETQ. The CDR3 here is CASSLTGTGEKLFF. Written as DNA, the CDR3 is TGCGCCAGCAGCCTTACCGGGACAGGTGAAAAACTGTTTTTT.

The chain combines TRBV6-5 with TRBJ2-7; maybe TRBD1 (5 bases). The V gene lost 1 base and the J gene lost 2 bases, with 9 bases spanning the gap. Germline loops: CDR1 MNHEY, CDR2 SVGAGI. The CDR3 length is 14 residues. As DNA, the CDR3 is TGTGCCAGCAGTTACTTCGACAGCACCTACGAGCAGTACTTC. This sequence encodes CASSYFDSTYEQYF.

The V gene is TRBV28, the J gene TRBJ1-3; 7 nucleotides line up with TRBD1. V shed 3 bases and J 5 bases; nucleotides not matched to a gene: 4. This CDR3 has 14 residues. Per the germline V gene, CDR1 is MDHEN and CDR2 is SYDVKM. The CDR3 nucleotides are TGTGCCAGCAGTTTTCTACAGGGGAGAAACACCATATATTTT. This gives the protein CASSFLQGRNTIYF.

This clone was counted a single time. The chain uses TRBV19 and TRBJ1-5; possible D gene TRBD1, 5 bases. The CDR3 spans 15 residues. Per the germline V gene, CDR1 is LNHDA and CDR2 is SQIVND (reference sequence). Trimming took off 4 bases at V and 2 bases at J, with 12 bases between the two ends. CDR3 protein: CASSTTGNRNQPQHF. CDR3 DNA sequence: TGTGCCAGTAGTACAACAGGTAACCGCAATCAGCCCCAGCATTTT.

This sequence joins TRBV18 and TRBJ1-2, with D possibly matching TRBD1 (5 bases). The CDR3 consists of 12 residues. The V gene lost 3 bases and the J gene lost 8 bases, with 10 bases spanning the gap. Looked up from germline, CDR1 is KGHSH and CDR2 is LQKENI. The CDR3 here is CASSPAGEGYTF. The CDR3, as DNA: TGTGCCAGCTCACCGGCGGGGGAAGGCTACACCTTC.

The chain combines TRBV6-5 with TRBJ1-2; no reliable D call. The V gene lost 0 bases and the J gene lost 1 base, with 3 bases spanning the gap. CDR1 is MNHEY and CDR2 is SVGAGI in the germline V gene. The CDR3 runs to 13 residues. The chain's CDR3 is CASSYSGNYGYTF. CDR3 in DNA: TGTGCCAGCAGTTACTCCGGTAACTATGGCTACACCTTC.

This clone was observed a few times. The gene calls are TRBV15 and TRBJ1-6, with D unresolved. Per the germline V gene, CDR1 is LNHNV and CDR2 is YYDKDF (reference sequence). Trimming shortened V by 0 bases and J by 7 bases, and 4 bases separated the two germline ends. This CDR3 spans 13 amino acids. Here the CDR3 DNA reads TGTGCCACCAGCAGAGAAGCGAATTCACCCCTCCACTTT. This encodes CATSREANSPLHF.

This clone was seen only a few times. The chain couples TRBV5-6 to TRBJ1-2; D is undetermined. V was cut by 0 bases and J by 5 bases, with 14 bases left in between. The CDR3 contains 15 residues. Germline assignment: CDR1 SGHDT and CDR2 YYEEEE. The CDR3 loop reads CASSLGARRPYGYTF. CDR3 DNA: TGTGCCAGCAGCTTGGGGGCCAGGAGGCCGTATGGCTACACCTTC.

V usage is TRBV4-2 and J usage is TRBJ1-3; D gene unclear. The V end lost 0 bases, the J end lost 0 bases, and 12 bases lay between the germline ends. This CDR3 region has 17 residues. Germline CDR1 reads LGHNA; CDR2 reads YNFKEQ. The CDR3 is CASSQDVLQSSGNTIYF. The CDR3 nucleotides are TGTGCCAGCAGCCAAGATGTATTACAAAGCTCTGGAAACACCATATATTTT.

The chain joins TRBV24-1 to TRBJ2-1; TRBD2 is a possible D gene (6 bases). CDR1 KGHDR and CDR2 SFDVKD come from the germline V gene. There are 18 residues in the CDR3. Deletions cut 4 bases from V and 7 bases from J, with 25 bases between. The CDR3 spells CATSDHAAGSRDWNEQFF. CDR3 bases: TGTGCCACCAGTGACCACGCGGCCGGGAGCCGGGATTGGAATGAGCAGTTCTTC.

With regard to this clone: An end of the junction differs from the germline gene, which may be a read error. CDR3 sequence (DNA): TGTGTCAGCAGCTTAGGGGCTTTATTCTCCTACGAGCAGTACTTC. It encodes CVSSLGALFSYEQYF. This chain joins TRBV7-2 and TRBJ2-7, with D possibly TRBD1 on 5 matching bases. The CDR3 is 15 residues long. Per the germline V gene, CDR1 is SGHTA and CDR2 is FQGNSA.

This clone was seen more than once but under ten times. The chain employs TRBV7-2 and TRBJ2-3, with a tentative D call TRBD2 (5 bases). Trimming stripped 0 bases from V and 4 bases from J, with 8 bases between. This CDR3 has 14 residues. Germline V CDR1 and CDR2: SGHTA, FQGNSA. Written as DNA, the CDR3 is TGTGCCAGCAGCTTAGCGGGAGCGGCAGATACGCAGTATTTT. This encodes CASSLAGAADTQYF.

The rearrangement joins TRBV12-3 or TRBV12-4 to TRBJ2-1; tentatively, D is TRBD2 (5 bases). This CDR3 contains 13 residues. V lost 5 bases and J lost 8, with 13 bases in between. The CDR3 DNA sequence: TGTGCCAGCAGTGGAGGTTCCGGACATGAGCAGTTCTTC. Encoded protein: CASSGGSGHEQFF.

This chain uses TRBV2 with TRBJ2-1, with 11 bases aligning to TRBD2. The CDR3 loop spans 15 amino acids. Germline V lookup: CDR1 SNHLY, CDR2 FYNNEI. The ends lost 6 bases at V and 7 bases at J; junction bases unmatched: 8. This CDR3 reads CASRSTSGRWNEQFF. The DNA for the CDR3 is TGTGCCAGCAGGTCAACTAGCGGGAGATGGAATGAGCAGTTCTTC.

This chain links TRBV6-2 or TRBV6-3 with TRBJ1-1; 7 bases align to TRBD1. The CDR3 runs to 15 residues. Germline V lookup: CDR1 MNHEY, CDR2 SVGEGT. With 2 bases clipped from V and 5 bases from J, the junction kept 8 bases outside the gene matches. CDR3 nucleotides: TGTGCCAGCAGTTACGAAGGGGGCGGAGGGACTGAAGCTTTCTTT. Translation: CASSYEGGGGTEAFF.

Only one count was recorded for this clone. In DNA, the CDR3 is TGTGCCAGCAGCTTAGCCGGGACAGGGACCTACGAGCAGTACTTC. This codes for CASSLAGTGTYEQYF. This chain uses TRBV11-1 with TRBJ2-7; 9 bases are a match to TRBD1. V lost 0 bases, J lost 2 bases, and 2 bases stayed unmatched. This CDR3 is built from 15 residues. CDR1 and CDR2 from the germline V gene are SGHAT and FQDESV (reference sequence).

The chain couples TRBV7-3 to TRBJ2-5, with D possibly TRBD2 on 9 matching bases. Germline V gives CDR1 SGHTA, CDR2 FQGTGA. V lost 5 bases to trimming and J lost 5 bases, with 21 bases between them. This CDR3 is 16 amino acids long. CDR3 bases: TGTGCCAGCAGCCCACAGGGGGGACTAGCTGGTGAGACCCAGTACTTC. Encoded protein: CASSPQGGLAGETQYF.

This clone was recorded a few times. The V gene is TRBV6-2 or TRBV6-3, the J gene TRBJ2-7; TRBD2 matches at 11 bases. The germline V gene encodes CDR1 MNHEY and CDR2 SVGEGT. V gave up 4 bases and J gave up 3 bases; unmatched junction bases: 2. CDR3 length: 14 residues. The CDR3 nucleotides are TGTGCCAGCAGTTGGGGGACTAGCGGCTACGAGCAGTACTTC. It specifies CASSWGTSGYEQYF.

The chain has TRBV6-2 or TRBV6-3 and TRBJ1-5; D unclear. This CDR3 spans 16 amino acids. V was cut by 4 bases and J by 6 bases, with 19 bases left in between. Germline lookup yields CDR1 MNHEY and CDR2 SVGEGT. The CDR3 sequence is CASSFGGRDGVQPQHF. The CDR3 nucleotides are TGTGCCAGCAGTTTCGGAGGACGAGATGGCGTTCAGCCCCAGCATTTT.

The CDR3 here is CASSQQVATNSGNTIYF. The CDR3 bases are TGTGCCAGCTCACAACAGGTGGCTACCAACTCTGGAAACACCATATATTTT. The chain joins TRBV18 to TRBJ1-3; possible D gene TRBD1, 5 bases. Trimming removed 4 bases at V and 0 bases at J, with 16 bases between. CDR1 and CDR2 (germline): KGHSH, LQKENI. The CDR3 sequence is 17 residues long.

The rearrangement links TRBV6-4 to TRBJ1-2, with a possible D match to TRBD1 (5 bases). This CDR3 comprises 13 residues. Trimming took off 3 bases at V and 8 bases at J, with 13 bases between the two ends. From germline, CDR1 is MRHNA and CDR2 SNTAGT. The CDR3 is CASSESPGSGYTF. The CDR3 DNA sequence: TGTGCCAGCAGTGAATCCCCAGGGTCCGGCTACACCTTC.

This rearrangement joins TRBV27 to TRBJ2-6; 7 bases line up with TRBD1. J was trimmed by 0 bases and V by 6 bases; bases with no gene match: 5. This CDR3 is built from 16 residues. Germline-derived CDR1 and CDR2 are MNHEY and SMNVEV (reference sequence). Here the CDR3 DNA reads TGTGCCAGCAGGGGACAGCTGAGCTCTGGGGCCAACGTCCTGACTTTC. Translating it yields CASRGQLSSGANVLTF.

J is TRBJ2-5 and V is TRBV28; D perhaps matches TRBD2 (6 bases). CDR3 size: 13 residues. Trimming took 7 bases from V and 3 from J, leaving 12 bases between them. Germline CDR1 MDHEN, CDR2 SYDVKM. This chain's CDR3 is CASTSGVEETQYF. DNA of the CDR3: TGTGCCAGCACGTCGGGAGTGGAAGAGACCCAGTACTTC. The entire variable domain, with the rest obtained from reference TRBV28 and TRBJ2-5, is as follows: DVKVTQSSRYLVKRTGEKVFLECVQDMDHENMFWYRQDPGLGLRLIYFSYDVKMKEKGDIPEGYSVSREKKERFSLILESASTNQTSMYLCASTSGVEETQYFGPGTRLLVL.